The T cell receptor (beta chain) described here comes from a study of shared clonotypes between healthy human individuals. Study observations and caveats: The naive CD4 repertoires of several donors were compared, and approximately 5% of clonotypes were shared.

This clone came up once. Antigen: not known. The germline V and J ends were trimmed by 5 bases and 4 bases, with 12 bases remaining between them. Germline V CDR1 and CDR2: PRHDT, FYEKMQ (reference sequence). This CDR3 spans 15 amino acids. Method: immunoSEQ multiplex PCR; TCRdb's copy keeps in-frame clones and lacks some. The table lists roughly 2 million clones, approximately 94% of them singletons. CD45RO-negative CD8 cells positively selected for CCR7 made up the naive population, which excluded terminally differentiated effector memory CD45RA+ cells. The source material was naive CD8+ T cells sorted from blood. The TCR originated in a man aged 18 to 35 in good health. The chain carries TRBV13 and TRBJ2-6, with unresolved D. CDR3 DNA sequence: TGTGCCAGCAGCGTTGAATCGTCAGGGGCCAACGTCCTGACTTTC. Translating gives CASSVESSGANVLTF.